A single sample is the source of the 9 T cell receptor beta chains below, sequenced in a study of blood T cell repertoires in COVID-19. Profiling relied on immunoSEQ multiplex PCR, and the TCRdb table lists in-frame clones only, not all of them. The sample holds about 310,000 clones, roughly 87% seen once. Source material: peripheral blood. The origin of the receptors is a man aged 45-65 years with active or convalescent COVID-19.

As to this clone: A junction end diverges from the germline sequence, so it may reflect a read error. This chain joins TRBV7-2 and TRBJ2-1, with TRBD2 identical over 9 bases. The CDR3 length is 15 residues. Looked up from germline, CDR1 is SGHTA and CDR2 is FQGNSA. The CDR3 DNA reads TGTGCCAGCAGATTAGCGGGAGCGCCCTACAATGAGCAGTTCTTC. Residues: CASRLAGAPYNEQFF. The complete variable domain, with remaining parts taken from reference TRBV7-2 and TRBJ2-1, reads GAGVSQSPSNKVTEKGKDVELRCDPISGHTALYWYRQSLGQGLEFLIYFQGNSAPDKSGLPSDRFSAERTGGSVSTLTIQRTQQEDSAVYLCASRLAGAPYNEQFFGPGTRLTVL.

This rearrangement joins TRBV5-1 to TRBJ1-1, with TRBD1 matching over 10 bases. V lost 4 bases, J lost 1 base, and 4 bases stayed unmatched. The CDR3 has 15 residues. Germline CDR1 reads SGHRS; CDR2 reads YFSETQ. DNA for the CDR3: TGCGCCAGCAGCCAGGACAGGGGGTCGAACACTGAAGCTTTCTTT. Protein: CASSQDRGSNTEAFF.

The V call is TRBV7-3, the J call TRBJ2-2; 7 nucleotides align to TRBD1. Germline CDR1 SGHTA, CDR2 FQGTGA. The CDR3 length is 14 residues. With 5 bases clipped from V and 6 bases from J, the junction kept 6 bases outside the gene matches. The DNA of the CDR3 is TGTGCCAGCAGCGACAGGGTCAAAGCCGGGGAGCTGTTTTTT. This encodes CASSDRVKAGELFF. Combining the CDR3 with reference TRBV7-3 and TRBJ2-2 gives the whole variable domain GAGVSQTPSNKVTEKGKYVELRCDPISGHTALYWYRQSLGQGPEFLIYFQGTGAADDSGLPNDRFFAVRPEGSVSTLKIQRTERGDSAVYLCASSDRVKAGELFFGEGSRLTVL.

The V gene is TRBV30, the J gene TRBJ1-6; D not resolved. The CDR3 consists of 14 residues. Deletions cut 3 bases from V and 8 bases from J, with 14 bases between. CDR1 is GTSNPN and CDR2 is SVGIG in the germline V gene (reference sequence). Written as DNA, the CDR3 is TGTGCCTGGAGAACGGGAGACTGGGATTCACCCCTCCACTTT. Protein product: CAWRTGDWDSPLHF.

The chain carries TRBV28 and TRBJ2-2; 8 nucleotides line up with TRBD1. The CDR3 loop spans 14 amino acids. J lost 4 bases, V lost 6 bases, and 4 bases had no gene match. The germline V gene has CDR1 MDHEN and CDR2 SYDVKM. CDR3 nucleotide sequence: TGTGCCAGCAGACCACAGGGGGGCACCGGGGAGCTGTTTTTT. Translating it yields CASRPQGGTGELFF.

This chain links TRBV3-1 (or the pseudogene TRBV3-2) with TRBJ2-3, with 7 bases aligning to TRBD2. Germline trimming cut 7 bases from V and 0 bases from J; bases unmatched to any gene: 7. The CDR3 covers 15 residues. Germline V CDR1 and CDR2: LGHDT, YNNKEL (reference sequence). The DNA of the CDR3 is TGTGCCAGCACGGCGGGAGTCCTTAGCACAGATACGCAGTATTTT. Its protein is CASTAGVLSTDTQYF.

The chain employs TRBV9 and TRBJ1-5; 7 nucleotides agree with TRBD1. V was pared by 3 bases and J by 4 bases, with 7 bases of the junction left unmatched. The germline V gene has CDR1 SGDLS and CDR2 YYNGEE. CDR3 length equals 15 residues. The DNA for the CDR3 is TGTGCCAGCAGCGGACCCGGGACAGAGAATCAGCCCCAGCATTTT. It codes for CASSGPGTENQPQHF.

The rearrangement links TRBV5-1 to TRBJ2-1; D possibly corresponds to TRBD2 (6 bases). V was cut by 8 bases and J by 4 bases, with 22 bases left in between. The CDR3 totals 16 residues. The germline gives CDR1 SGHRS, CDR2 YFSETQ. The CDR3 is CASTLARGPLYNEQFF. CDR3 DNA: TGCGCCAGTACACTAGCTAGAGGGCCCCTTTACAATGAGCAGTTCTTC. The whole variable domain, remainder taken from reference TRBV5-1 and TRBJ2-1, is KAGVTQTPRYLIKTRGQQVTLSCSPISGHRSVSWYQQTPGQGLQFLFEYFSETQRNKGNFPGRFSGRQFSNSRSEMNVSTLELGDSALYLCASTLARGPLYNEQFFGPGTRLTVL.

The rearrangement uses TRBV18 and TRBJ2-1; 9 bases are a match to TRBD1. The CDR3 sequence is 15 residues long. Germline V gene lookup returns CDR1 KGHSH and CDR2 LQKENI. V shed 4 bases, J shed 0 bases, and the junction held 1 base outside the gene matches. The CDR3 is CASSQGQGSYNEQFF. The CDR3, as DNA: TGTGCCAGCTCACAGGGACAGGGCTCCTACAATGAGCAGTTCTTC.